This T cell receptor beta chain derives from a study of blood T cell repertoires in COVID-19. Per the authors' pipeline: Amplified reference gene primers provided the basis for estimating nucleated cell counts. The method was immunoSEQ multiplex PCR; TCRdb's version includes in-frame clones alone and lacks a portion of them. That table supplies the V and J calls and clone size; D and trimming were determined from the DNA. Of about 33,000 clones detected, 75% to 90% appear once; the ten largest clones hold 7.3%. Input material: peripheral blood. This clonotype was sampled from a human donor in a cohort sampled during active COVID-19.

In DNA, the CDR3 is TGTGCCAGCACCCCCTCAGGGCTAGCGGGAGGAGGAGGTCAAGAGACCCAGTACTTC. Its translation is CASTPSGLAGGGGQETQYF. The V and J genes are TRBV6-4 and TRBJ2-5; 11 bases line up with TRBD2. J gave up 2 bases and V 7 bases, and 18 bases lay outside the gene matches. This CDR3 comprises 19 residues. CDR1 and CDR2 from the germline V gene are MRHNA and SNTAGT.